This record looks at one T cell receptor beta chain sequence and its context. TCRdb reanalysed the 5' RACE reads using MiXCR and keeps one entry per CDR3 protein. The sample holds fewer than 650,000 distinct CDR3 sequences, 9.6% seen once. The sample is drawn from a study of identical twins. The CDR3 runs 15 residues. The ends were cut back, 6 bases at V and 2 bases at J, with 16 bases in the middle. Germline CDR1 reads MDHEN; CDR2 reads SYDVKM. These data also formed part of another study, on yellow fever vaccine responses in identical twins.

The chain combines TRBV28 with TRBJ2-5; D is perhaps TRBD1 or TRBD2 (5 bases each). The sample consisted of PBMCs. The sequence was collected from a woman aged 18-29 years in good health. In DNA form, the CDR3 reads TGTGCCAGCAGCTTTAAACCGGGACCACAAGAGACCCAGTACTTC. This sequence encodes CASSFKPGPQETQYF.